This T cell receptor (beta chain) was identified in a study of blood T cell repertoires in COVID-19. Looking at the study overall: Sites in the United States, Italy and Spain provided acute and convalescent COVID-19 samples. From T cells, B-cell-depleted T cells, or PBMCs came the material, which was cDNA or gDNA.

As handled by the study authors: Amplification of reference gene primers was used by the study to estimate nucleated cell counts. Data came from immunoSEQ multiplex PCR; TCRdb stores just in-frame clones and leaves some out. The DNA gave D and trimming, while V, J and clone size come from that table. The profile shows about 44,000 clones, 80% to 90% of them singletons. Germline CDR1 SGHDT, CDR2 YYEEEE. The trim removed 1 base at V and 0 bases at J, leaving 3 bases unmatched. This CDR3 has 15 amino acids. The sample consisted of peripheral blood. The chain links TRBV5-6 to TRBJ2-5, with 7 bases matching TRBD1. The receptor was isolated from a man in his 70s with active COVID-19. CDR3 coding DNA: TGTGCCAGCAGCTTGATCGACAGGGACCAAGAGACCCAGTACTTC. Protein: CASSLIDRDQETQYF.